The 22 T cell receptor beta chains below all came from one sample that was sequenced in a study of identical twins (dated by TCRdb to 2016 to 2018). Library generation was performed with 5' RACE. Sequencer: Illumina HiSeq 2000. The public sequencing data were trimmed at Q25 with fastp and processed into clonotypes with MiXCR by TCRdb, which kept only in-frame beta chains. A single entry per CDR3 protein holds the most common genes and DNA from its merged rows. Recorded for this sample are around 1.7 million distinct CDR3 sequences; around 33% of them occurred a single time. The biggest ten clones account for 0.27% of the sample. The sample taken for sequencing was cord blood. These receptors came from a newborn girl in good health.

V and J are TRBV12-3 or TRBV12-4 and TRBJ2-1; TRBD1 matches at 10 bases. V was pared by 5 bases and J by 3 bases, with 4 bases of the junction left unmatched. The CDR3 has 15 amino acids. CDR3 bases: TGTGCCAGCAGTGACAGGGGGCCGTACTACAATGAGCAGTTCTTC. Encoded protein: CASSDRGPYYNEQFF.

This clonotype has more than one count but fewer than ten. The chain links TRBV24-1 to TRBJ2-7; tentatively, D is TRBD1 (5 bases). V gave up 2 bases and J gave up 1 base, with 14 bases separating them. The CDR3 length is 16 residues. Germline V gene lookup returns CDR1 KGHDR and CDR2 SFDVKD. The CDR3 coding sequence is TGTGCCACCAGTGATTCGTCCAGGGCCGCGTCCTACGAGCAGTACTTC. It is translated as CATSDSSRAASYEQYF.

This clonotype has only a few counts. CDR3 amino acids: CASSSPGTGDSPLHF. The CDR3 nucleotides are TGTGCCAGCAGTTCCCCCGGGACAGGGGATTCACCCCTCCACTTT. V is TRBV28 and J is TRBJ1-6; 10 bases match TRBD1. The CDR3 is made up of 15 amino acids. After removal of 4 bases from V and 8 bases from J, the junction contained 5 bases not matched to a gene. CDR1 and CDR2 from the germline V gene are MDHEN and SYDVKM.

The DNA of the CDR3 is TGCAGTGTCTCGGGGGGGTCGGCCAAAAACATTCAGTACTTC. It is translated as CSVSGGSAKNIQYF. The chain recombines TRBV20-1 with TRBJ2-4; TRBD2 matches at 8 bases. The germline gives CDR1 DFQATT, CDR2 SNEGSKA (reference sequence). The CDR3 is 14 residues long. J was trimmed by 1 base and V by 7 bases; bases with no gene match: 6.

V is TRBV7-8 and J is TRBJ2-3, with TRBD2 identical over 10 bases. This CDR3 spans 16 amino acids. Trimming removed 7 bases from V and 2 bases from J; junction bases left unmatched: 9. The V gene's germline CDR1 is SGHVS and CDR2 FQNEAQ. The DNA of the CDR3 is TGTGCCAGCATCCTTCTAGCGGGGGCAGACACAGATACGCAGTATTTT. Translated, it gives CASILLAGADTDTQYF.

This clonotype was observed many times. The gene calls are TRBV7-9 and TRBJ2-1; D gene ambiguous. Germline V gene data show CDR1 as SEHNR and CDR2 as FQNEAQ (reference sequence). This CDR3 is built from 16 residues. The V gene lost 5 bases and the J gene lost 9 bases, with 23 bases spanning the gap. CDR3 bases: TGTGCCAGCAGCCTCGGGCCTTACAATCCTTGGACTGAGCAGTTCTTC. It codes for CASSLGPYNPWTEQFF.

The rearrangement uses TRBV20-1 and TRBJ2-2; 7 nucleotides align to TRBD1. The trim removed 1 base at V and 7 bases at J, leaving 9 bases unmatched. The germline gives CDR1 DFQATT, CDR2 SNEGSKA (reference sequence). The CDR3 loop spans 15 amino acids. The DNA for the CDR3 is TGCAGTGCTAGAGGGGACAGATCGGGTGGCGGGGAGCTGTTTTTT. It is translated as CSARGDRSGGGELFF.

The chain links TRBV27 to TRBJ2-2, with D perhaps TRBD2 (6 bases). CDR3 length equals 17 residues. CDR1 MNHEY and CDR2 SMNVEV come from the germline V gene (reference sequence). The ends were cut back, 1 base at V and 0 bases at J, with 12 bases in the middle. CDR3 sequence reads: CASSLFSGSANTGELFF. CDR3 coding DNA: TGTGCCAGCAGTTTATTTAGCGGAAGCGCGAACACCGGGGAGCTGTTTTTT.

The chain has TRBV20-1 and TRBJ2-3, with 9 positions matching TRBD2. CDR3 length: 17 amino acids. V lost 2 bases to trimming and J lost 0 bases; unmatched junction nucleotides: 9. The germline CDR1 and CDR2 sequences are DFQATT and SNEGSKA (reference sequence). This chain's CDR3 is CSARPAGGPVSTDTQYF. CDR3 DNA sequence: TGCAGTGCTAGACCCGCGGGAGGGCCAGTTAGCACAGATACGCAGTATTTT.

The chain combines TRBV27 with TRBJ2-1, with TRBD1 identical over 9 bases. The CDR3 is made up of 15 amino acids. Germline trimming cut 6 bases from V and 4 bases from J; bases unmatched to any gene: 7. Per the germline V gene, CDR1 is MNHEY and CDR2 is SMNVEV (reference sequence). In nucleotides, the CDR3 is TGTGCCAGCAGAACAGGGGGCGGTCTATACAATGAGCAGTTCTTC. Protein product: CASRTGGGLYNEQFF.

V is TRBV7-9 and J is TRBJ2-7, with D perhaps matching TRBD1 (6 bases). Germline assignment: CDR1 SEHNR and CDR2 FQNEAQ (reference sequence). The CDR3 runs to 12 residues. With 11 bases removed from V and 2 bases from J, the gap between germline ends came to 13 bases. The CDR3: CAGAGDTYEQYF. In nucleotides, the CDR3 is TGTGCCGGGGCAGGGGATACCTACGAGCAGTACTTC.

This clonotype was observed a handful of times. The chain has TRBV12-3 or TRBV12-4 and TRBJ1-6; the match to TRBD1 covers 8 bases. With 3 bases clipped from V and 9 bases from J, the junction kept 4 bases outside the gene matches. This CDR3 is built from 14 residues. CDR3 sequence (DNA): TGTGCCAGCAGTTTTTCCAGGGGGCGTTCACCCCTCCACTTT. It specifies CASSFSRGRSPLHF.

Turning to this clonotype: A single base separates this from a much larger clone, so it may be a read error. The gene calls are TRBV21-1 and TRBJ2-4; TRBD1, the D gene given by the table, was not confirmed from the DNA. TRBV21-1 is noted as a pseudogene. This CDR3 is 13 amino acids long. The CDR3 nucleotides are TGTGCCAACACGTTGACAGGGTGTGACATTCAGTACTTC. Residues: CANTLTGCDIQYF.

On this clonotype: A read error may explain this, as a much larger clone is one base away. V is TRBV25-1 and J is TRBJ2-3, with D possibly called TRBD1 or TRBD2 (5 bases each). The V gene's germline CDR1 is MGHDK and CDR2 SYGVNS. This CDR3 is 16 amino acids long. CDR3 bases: TGTGCCAGCAGTGAGTGGGCTAGCTTAGGCACAGGTACGCAGTATTTT. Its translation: CASSEWASLGTGTQYF. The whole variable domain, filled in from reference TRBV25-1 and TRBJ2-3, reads EADIYQTPRYLVIGTGKKITLECSQTMGHDKMYWYQQDPGMELHLIHYSYGVNSTEKGDLSSESTVSRIRTEHFPLTLESARPSHTSQYLCASSEWASLGTGTQYFGPGTRLTVL.

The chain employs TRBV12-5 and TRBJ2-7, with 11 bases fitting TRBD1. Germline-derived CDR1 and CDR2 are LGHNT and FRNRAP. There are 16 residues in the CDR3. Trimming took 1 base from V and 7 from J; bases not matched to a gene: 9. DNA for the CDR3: TGTGCTAGTGGTTTGGCCGGGACAGGGGGTTTCAATGAGCAGTACTTC. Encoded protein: CASGLAGTGGFNEQYF.

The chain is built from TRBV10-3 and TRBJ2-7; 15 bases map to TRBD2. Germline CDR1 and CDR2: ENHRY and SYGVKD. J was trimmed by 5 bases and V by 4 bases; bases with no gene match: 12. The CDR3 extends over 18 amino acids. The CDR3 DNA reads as TGTGCCATCAGTGCTCCCGGGACTAGCGGGAGGATCTACGACGAGCAGTACTTC. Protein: CAISAPGTSGRIYDEQYF.

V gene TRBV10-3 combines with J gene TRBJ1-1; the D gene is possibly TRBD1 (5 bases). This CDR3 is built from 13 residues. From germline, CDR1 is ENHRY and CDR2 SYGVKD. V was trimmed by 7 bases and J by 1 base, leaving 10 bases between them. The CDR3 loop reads CAIKGQGNTEAFF. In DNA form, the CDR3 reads TGTGCCATCAAGGGGCAGGGGAACACTGAAGCTTTCTTT.

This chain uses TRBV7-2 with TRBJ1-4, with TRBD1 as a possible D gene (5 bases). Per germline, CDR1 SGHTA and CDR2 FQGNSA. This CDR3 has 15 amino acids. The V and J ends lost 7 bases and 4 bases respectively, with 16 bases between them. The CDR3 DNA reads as TGTGCCAGCACCTCCCAACTGGGGGGTAATGAAAAACTGTTTTTT. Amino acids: CASTSQLGGNEKLFF.

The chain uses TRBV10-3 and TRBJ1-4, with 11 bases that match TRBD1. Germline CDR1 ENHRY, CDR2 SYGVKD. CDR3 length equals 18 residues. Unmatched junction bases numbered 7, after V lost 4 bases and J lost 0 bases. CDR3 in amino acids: CAISGRWGQGATNEKLFF. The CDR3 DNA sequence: TGTGCCATCAGTGGGAGATGGGGACAGGGGGCAACTAATGAAAAACTGTTTTTT.

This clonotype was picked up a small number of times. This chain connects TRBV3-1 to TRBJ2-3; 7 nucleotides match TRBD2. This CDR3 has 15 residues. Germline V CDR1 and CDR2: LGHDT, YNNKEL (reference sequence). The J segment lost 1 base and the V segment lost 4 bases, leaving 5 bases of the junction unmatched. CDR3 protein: CASSRGTIRTDTQYF. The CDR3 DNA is TGTGCCAGCAGCCGCGGGACTATACGCACAGATACGCAGTATTTT.

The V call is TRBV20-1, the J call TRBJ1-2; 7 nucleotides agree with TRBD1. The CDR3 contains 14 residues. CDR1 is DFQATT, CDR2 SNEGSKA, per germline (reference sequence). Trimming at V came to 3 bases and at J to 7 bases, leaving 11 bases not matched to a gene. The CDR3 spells CSASPDRALGGYTF. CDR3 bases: TGCAGTGCTAGCCCTGACAGGGCCCTAGGTGGCTACACCTTC.

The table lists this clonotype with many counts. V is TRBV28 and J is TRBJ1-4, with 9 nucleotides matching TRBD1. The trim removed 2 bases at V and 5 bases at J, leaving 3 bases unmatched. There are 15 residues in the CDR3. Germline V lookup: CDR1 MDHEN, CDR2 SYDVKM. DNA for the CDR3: TGTGCCAGCAGTTTACTCGGGACAGGGAATGAAAAACTGTTTTTT. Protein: CASSLLGTGNEKLFF.